Listed below are T cell receptor beta chains from one sample, sequenced in a study of shared clonotypes between healthy human individuals. Sequencing was performed with immunoSEQ multiplex PCR; in TCRdb, only in-frame clones are kept and a portion is missing. The table has around 2.3 million clones, 90% to 97% seen once. Input material: naive CD4+ T cells sorted from blood. Receptor source: a man younger than 30 in good health. The CDR3 runs from the conserved cysteine through the conserved F or W. D genes are given only for firm matches. The size entry is marked missing in some rows and otherwise reads once, few, many or a size class.

v_call	j_call	clone_size	d_call	cdr3_nt	cdr3_aa
TRBV30	TRBJ1-3	NA	NA	TGTGCCTGGAGTGTACGTGACACCCGTCCGCCAAACACCATATATTTT	CAWSVRDTRPPNTIYF
TRBV6-5	TRBJ1-1	NA	NA	TGTGCCAGCAGTTACTCGAGGGGGGGACCCAGCACTGAAGCTTTCTTT	CASSYSRGGPSTEAFF
TRBV5-1	TRBJ2-7	NA	TRBD1	TGCGCCAGCAGCTTGTTGAGAGGGACAGGGTCCTCCTACGAGCAGTACTTC	CASSLLRGTGSSYEQYF
TRBV9	TRBJ2-1	NA	NA	TGTGCCAGCAGCGTAGGGGTAGCAGGCAATGAGCAGTTCTTC	CASSVGVAGNEQFF
TRBV5-1	TRBJ2-7	NA	TRBD1	TGCGCCAGCAGCTCCCCGGGACAGGGAGACTACGAGCAGTACTTC	CASSSPGQGDYEQYF
TRBV5-4	TRBJ1-1	NA	NA	TGTGCCAGCAGCCTTGAAGGGGCGGCCACTGAAGCTTTCTTT	CASSLEGAATEAFF
TRBV7-2	TRBJ2-5	NA	NA	TGTGCCAGCAGCCTCCAAGACCGGGGTAAAGAGACCCAGTACTTC	CASSLQDRGKETQYF
TRBV29-1	TRBJ2-3	once	NA	TGCAGCGTCGAAGGACGGTTGAAGGATACGCAGTATTTT	CSVEGRLKDTQYF
TRBV10-3	TRBJ1-4	NA	NA	TGTGCCATCAGTGAGGGATTTTACGAAAAACTGTTTTTT	CAISEGFYEKLFF
TRBV27	TRBJ2-3	NA	NA	TGTGCCAGCAGTTTGAGAGATACGCAGTATTTT	CASSLRDTQYF
TRBV5-1	TRBJ2-1	NA	TRBD2	TGCGCCAGCAGCTTGGATCTAGCGGGGGGCTACAATGAGCAGTTCTTC	CASSLDLAGGYNEQFF
TRBV15	TRBJ2-1	once	TRBD1	TGTGCCACCAGCAGCCGGGACAGGGGGGACAATGAGCAGTTCTTC	CATSSRDRGDNEQFF
TRBV18	TRBJ2-7	NA	NA	TGTGCCAGCTCACTCCCGATCGGGGGCGGGACCTACGAGCAGTACTTC	CASSLPIGGGTYEQYF
TRBV27	TRBJ2-1	NA	TRBD2	TGTGCCAGCAGTTTAAGGGGACTAGCGGTATACAATGAGCAGTTCTTC	CASSLRGLAVYNEQFF
TRBV7-8	TRBJ2-3	NA	NA	TGTGCCAGCAGCTTCCAGGGTATTCGGGTCACAGATACGCAGTATTTT	CASSFQGIRVTDTQYF
TRBV2	TRBJ2-1	once	TRBD2	TGTGCCAGCAGTGAGACTAGCGGGATCTCCTACAATGAGCAGTTCTTC	CASSETSGISYNEQFF
TRBV7-9	TRBJ1-4	NA	NA	TGTGCCAGCAGCTTGGAATCGGGCTTCAGTGAAAAACTGTTTTTT	CASSLESGFSEKLFF
TRBV7-9	TRBJ1-1	NA	NA	TGTGCCAGCAGCTTAGAGGGGCAGCACACTGAAGCTTTCTTT	CASSLEGQHTEAFF
TRBV5-1	TRBJ1-6	NA	NA	TGCGCCAGCAGCCTCCTGCGAAATTCACCCCTCCACTTT	CASSLLRNSPLHF
TRBV6-6	TRBJ1-4	once	TRBD1	TGTGCCAGCAGTTACTCGACAGGGAAGGGTGAAAAACTGTTTTTT	CASSYSTGKGEKLFF
TRBV5-1	TRBJ1-1	NA	NA	TGCGCCACCCGGACAGAGCCGAACACTGAAGCTTTCTTT	CATRTEPNTEAFF
TRBV6-5	TRBJ1-2	NA	NA	TGTGCCAGCAGCGAGGCCCGGGGGGGGAACTATGGCTACACCTTC	CASSEARGGNYGYTF
TRBV6-1	TRBJ2-2	NA	NA	TGTGCCAGCAGTGAAGCGGTGGCAGGGACCACCGGGGAGCTGTTTTTT	CASSEAVAGTTGELFF
TRBV30	TRBJ2-3	NA	NA	TGTGCCTGGAGAACGCCGGGACTTCGGGGCACAGATACGCAGTATTTT	CAWRTPGLRGTDTQYF
TRBV11-2	TRBJ2-3	NA	NA	TGTGCCAGCAGCTTAGACTCGGGAGCGTGGGATACGCAGTATTTT	CASSLDSGAWDTQYF
TRBV30	TRBJ2-5	NA	NA	TGTGCCTGGAGTGAGGGGTGGGGGAAAGAGACCCAGTACTTC	CAWSEGWGKETQYF
TRBV5-1	TRBJ2-7	NA	TRBD1	TGCGCCAGCAGCTCCGGACAGGGCGCCTACGAGCAGTACTTC	CASSSGQGAYEQYF
TRBV14	TRBJ1-6	NA	NA	TGTGCCAGCAGCCAACAGGGGTCTAGTTCACCCCTCCACTTT	CASSQQGSSSPLHF
TRBV18	TRBJ2-7	once	TRBD2	TGTGCCAGCTCACCAAACCCTCTAGCGGGGGTCTACGAGCAGTACTTC	CASSPNPLAGVYEQYF